These T cell receptor beta chains were read from a single sample in a study of cytomegalovirus exposure and HLA in healthy donors. Libraries were prepared by immunoSEQ multiplex PCR; TCRdb keeps only in-frame clonotypes and omits some of them. There are around 150,000 clones in the sample; around four fifths occur only once, and around 0.97% lies in the top ten. The sequenced sample was PBMCs. These receptors were collected from a girl aged 2 to 10 in good health and CMV-seropositive. CDR3s include the opening cysteine and the closing phenylalanine or tryptophan. D genes are given only for firm matches. Clone size appears in some rows only: once, few, many, or a class for an expanded clone.

V gene: TRBV28
J gene: TRBJ2-7
D gene: TRBD2
clone size: few
CDR3 protein: CASSQGLAGVGEQYF
CDR3 DNA: TGTGCCAGCAGCCAGGGACTAGCGGGAGTCGGCGAGCAGTACTTC

V gene: TRBV2
J gene: TRBJ1-4
D gene: -
clone size: -
CDR3 protein: CASRKQGISEKLFF
CDR3 DNA: TGTGCCAGCAGAAAACAGGGTATTAGTGAAAAACTGTTTTTT

V gene: TRBV5-1
J gene: TRBJ2-7
D gene: -
clone size: -
CDR3 protein: CASSFATGTTYEQYF
CDR3 DNA: TGCGCCAGCAGCTTTGCGACAGGTACCACCTACGAGCAGTACTTC

V gene: TRBV30
J gene: TRBJ2-7
D gene: TRBD1
clone size: few
CDR3 protein: CAWISRGTGGSQYF
CDR3 DNA: TGTGCCTGGATCTCCAGGGGGACAGGGGGCTCCCAGTACTTC

V gene: TRBV4-2
J gene: TRBJ2-7
D gene: TRBD1
clone size: -
CDR3 protein: CASSQDRTGISYEQYF
CDR3 DNA: TGTGCCAGCAGCCAAGATCGGACAGGGATCTCCTACGAGCAGTACTTC

V gene: TRBV14
J gene: TRBJ2-2
D gene: -
clone size: once
CDR3 protein: CASSQGYLSTGELFF
CDR3 DNA: TGTGCCAGCAGCCAAGGGTACTTAAGCACCGGGGAGCTGTTTTTT

V gene: TRBV21-1
J gene: TRBJ1-2
D gene: -
clone size: few
CDR3 protein: CASSKGYRGARYGYTF
CDR3 DNA: TGTGCCAGCAGCAAAGGCTATCGGGGGGCGCGCTATGGCTACACCTTC

V gene: TRBV6-1
J gene: TRBJ1-5
D gene: -
clone size: -
CDR3 protein: CASSEGANQPQHF
CDR3 DNA: TGTGCCAGCAGTGAAGGGGCCAATCAGCCCCAGCATTTT

V gene: TRBV7-9
J gene: TRBJ1-1
D gene: -
clone size: -
CDR3 protein: CASSIQQGQNTEAFF
CDR3 DNA: TGTGCCAGCAGCATTCAACAGGGCCAAAACACTGAAGCTTTCTTT

V gene: TRBV6-4
J gene: TRBJ2-1
D gene: TRBD2
clone size: -
CDR3 protein: CASSPLAGGGNEQFF
CDR3 DNA: TGTGCCAGCAGTCCACTAGCGGGTGGTGGCAATGAGCAGTTCTTC

V gene: TRBV27
J gene: TRBJ2-1
D gene: TRBD2
clone size: -
CDR3 protein: CASNFVGGGTEQFF
CDR3 DNA: TGTGCCAGCAACTTCGTGGGGGGAGGGACTGAGCAGTTCTTC

V gene: TRBV2
J gene: TRBJ1-3
D gene: -
clone size: -
CDR3 protein: CASSEGSTIYF
CDR3 DNA: TGTGCCAGCAGTGAAGGGAGCACCATATATTTT

V gene: TRBV7-9
J gene: TRBJ2-7
D gene: TRBD1
clone size: -
CDR3 protein: CASRSTGADLEQYF
CDR3 DNA: TGTGCCAGCAGATCGACAGGGGCCGACCTCGAGCAGTACTTC

V gene: TRBV2
J gene: TRBJ2-4
D gene: -
clone size: -
CDR3 protein: CASTGGRGDIQYF
CDR3 DNA: TGTGCCAGCACCGGCGGCAGGGGGGACATTCAGTACTTC

V gene: TRBV6-5
J gene: TRBJ1-5
D gene: -
clone size: few
CDR3 protein: CASGAANNQPQHF
CDR3 DNA: TGTGCCAGCGGGGCAGCTAACAATCAGCCCCAGCATTTT

V gene: TRBV5-1
J gene: TRBJ2-6
D gene: TRBD1
clone size: -
CDR3 protein: CASSPGTVSGANVLTF
CDR3 DNA: TGCGCCAGCAGCCCCGGGACAGTCTCTGGGGCCAACGTCCTGACTTTC

V gene: TRBV6-5
J gene: TRBJ1-1
D gene: -
clone size: -
CDR3 protein: CASSYSVEANTEAFF
CDR3 DNA: TGTGCCAGCAGTTACTCGGTCGAGGCGAACACTGAAGCTTTCTTT

V gene: TRBV6-1
J gene: TRBJ2-3
D gene: -
clone size: -
CDR3 protein: CASGELNTDTQYF
CDR3 DNA: TGTGCCAGCGGAGAGCTTAACACAGATACGCAGTATTTT

V gene: TRBV27
J gene: TRBJ2-7
D gene: TRBD1
clone size: -
CDR3 protein: CASTYYSGTGYYEQYF
CDR3 DNA: TGTGCCAGCACTTACTACTCCGGGACAGGTTATTACGAGCAGTACTTC

V gene: TRBV13
J gene: TRBJ1-3
D gene: -
clone size: -
CDR3 protein: CASSLEGGYGSGNTIYF
CDR3 DNA: TGTGCCAGCAGCTTAGAAGGAGGGTACGGGTCTGGAAACACCATATATTTT

V gene: TRBV25-1
J gene: TRBJ1-2
D gene: -
clone size: -
CDR3 protein: CASSERGNYGYTF
CDR3 DNA: TGTGCCAGCAGTGAAAGGGGTAACTATGGCTACACCTTC

V gene: TRBV21-1
J gene: TRBJ2-5
D gene: -
clone size: -
CDR3 protein: CASSRTVTMGETQYF
CDR3 DNA: TGTGCCAGCAGCAGGACAGTAACGATGGGAGAGACCCAGTACTTC

V gene: TRBV7-6
J gene: TRBJ2-3
D gene: TRBD1
clone size: -
CDR3 protein: CASSLPGQTTDTQYF
CDR3 DNA: TGTGCCAGCAGCCTCCCGGGACAGACCACAGATACGCAGTATTTT

V gene: TRBV15
J gene: TRBJ1-5
D gene: TRBD1
clone size: -
CDR3 protein: CATSRAAGGKNQPQHF
CDR3 DNA: TGTGCCACCAGCAGAGCGGCAGGGGGAAAGAATCAGCCCCAGCATTTT

V gene: TRBV5-1
J gene: TRBJ1-4
D gene: -
clone size: -
CDR3 protein: CASSLAGATNEKLFF
CDR3 DNA: TGCGCCAGCAGCTTGGCGGGTGCGACTAATGAAAAACTGTTTTTT

V gene: TRBV7-3
J gene: TRBJ2-3
D gene: -
clone size: once
CDR3 protein: CASSLLGGTDTQYF
CDR3 DNA: TGTGCCAGCAGCTTACTGGGAGGCACAGATACGCAGTATTTT

V gene: TRBV27
J gene: TRBJ2-5
D gene: TRBD2
clone size: -
CDR3 protein: CASSPLAGGSPQYF
CDR3 DNA: TGTGCCAGCAGTCCCTTAGCGGGAGGAAGTCCCCAGTACTTC

V gene: TRBV15
J gene: TRBJ2-7
D gene: -
clone size: -
CDR3 protein: CATSRGLSPEYEQYF
CDR3 DNA: TGTGCCACCAGCAGGGGACTTTCCCCGGAGTACGAGCAGTACTTC

V gene: TRBV6-4
J gene: TRBJ1-6
D gene: TRBD1
clone size: few
CDR3 protein: CASSDGTGGNSPLHF
CDR3 DNA: TGTGCCAGCAGTGACGGGACAGGGGGCAATTCACCCCTCCACTTT

V gene: TRBV30
J gene: TRBJ2-5
D gene: TRBD2
clone size: -
CDR3 protein: CAWSVLAGVGGETQYF
CDR3 DNA: TGTGCCTGGAGTGTTTTAGCGGGAGTTGGGGGGGAGACCCAGTACTTC

V gene: TRBV10-1
J gene: TRBJ2-3
D gene: TRBD2
clone size: -
CDR3 protein: CASSDTSGRASTDTQYF
CDR3 DNA: TGCGCCAGCAGTGACACCAGCGGGAGGGCTAGCACAGATACGCAGTATTTT

V gene: TRBV7-9
J gene: TRBJ1-4
D gene: -
clone size: -
CDR3 protein: CASSLPRGGIDNEKLFF
CDR3 DNA: TGTGCCAGCAGCCTACCCCGGGGGGGGATCGATAATGAAAAACTGTTTTTT

V gene: TRBV29-1
J gene: TRBJ2-3
D gene: TRBD2
clone size: -
CDR3 protein: CSVEWTSYTQYF
CDR3 DNA: TGCAGCGTTGAATGGACTAGCTATACGCAGTATTTT

V gene: TRBV14
J gene: TRBJ1-1
D gene: -
clone size: -
CDR3 protein: CASSQDIWNTEAFF
CDR3 DNA: TGTGCCAGCAGCCAAGATATATGGAACACTGAAGCTTTCTTT

V gene: TRBV6-5
J gene: TRBJ2-1
D gene: TRBD2
clone size: -
CDR3 protein: CASSYSLAGGYNEQFF
CDR3 DNA: TGTGCCAGCAGTTACTCTCTAGCGGGAGGGTACAATGAGCAGTTCTTC

V gene: TRBV7-9
J gene: TRBJ2-3
D gene: TRBD1
clone size: -
CDR3 protein: CASSRDRFTDTQYF
CDR3 DNA: TGTGCCAGCAGCCGGGACAGATTCACAGATACGCAGTATTTT

V gene: TRBV4-1
J gene: TRBJ2-7
D gene: TRBD1
clone size: -
CDR3 protein: CASSRTGVGSYEQYF
CDR3 DNA: TGCGCCAGCAGCCGGACAGGGGTCGGGTCCTACGAGCAGTACTTC

V gene: TRBV7-3
J gene: TRBJ2-3
D gene: TRBD2
clone size: -
CDR3 protein: CASSFQAGGVSDTQYF
CDR3 DNA: TGTGCCAGCAGCTTCCAGGCGGGAGGGGTATCAGATACGCAGTATTTT

V gene: TRBV7-3
J gene: TRBJ2-5
D gene: -
clone size: -
CDR3 protein: CASSYRVQETQYF
CDR3 DNA: TGTGCCAGCAGCTATCGGGTTCAAGAGACCCAGTACTTC

V gene: TRBV20-1
J gene: TRBJ1-1
D gene: -
clone size: -
CDR3 protein: CSARDSYEAFF
CDR3 DNA: TGCAGTGCTAGAGACAGTTATGAAGCTTTCTTT

V gene: TRBV5-8
J gene: TRBJ1-2
D gene: -
clone size: -
CDR3 protein: CASSLTVNYGYTF
CDR3 DNA: TGTGCCAGCAGCTTGACAGTTAACTATGGCTACACCTTC

V gene: TRBV29-1
J gene: TRBJ2-5
D gene: TRBD1
clone size: -
CDR3 protein: CSVTGQGQETQYF
CDR3 DNA: TGCAGCGTTACCGGACAGGGACAAGAGACCCAGTACTTC

V gene: TRBV11-2
J gene: TRBJ1-4
D gene: -
clone size: -
CDR3 protein: CASSLRRGKLFF
CDR3 DNA: TGTGCCAGCAGCCTCCGGCGGGGAAAACTGTTTTTT